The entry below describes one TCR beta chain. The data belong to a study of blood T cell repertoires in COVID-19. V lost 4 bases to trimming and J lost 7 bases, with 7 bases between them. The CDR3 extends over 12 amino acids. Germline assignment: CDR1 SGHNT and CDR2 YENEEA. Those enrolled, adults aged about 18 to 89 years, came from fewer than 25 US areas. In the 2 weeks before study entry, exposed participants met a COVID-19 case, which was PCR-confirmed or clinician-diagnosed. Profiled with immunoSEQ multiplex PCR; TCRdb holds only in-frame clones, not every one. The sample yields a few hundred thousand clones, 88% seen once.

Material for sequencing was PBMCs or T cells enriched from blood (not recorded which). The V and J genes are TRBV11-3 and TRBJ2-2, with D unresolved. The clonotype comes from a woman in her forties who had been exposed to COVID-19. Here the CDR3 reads CASSSAGGELFF. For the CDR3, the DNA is TGTGCCAGCAGCTCCGCCGGCGGGGAGCTGTTTTTT.